The rows below give T cell receptor beta chains drawn from one sample of a study of cytomegalovirus exposure and HLA in healthy donors. This table comes from immunoSEQ multiplex PCR, and its TCRdb copy is limited to in-frame clones, with some not included. The data contain 150,000 to 200,000 clones, approximately 84% of them singletons. The sequencing input was PBMCs. Every receptor here comes from a man aged 30 to 45 in good health and CMV-seronegative. Each CDR3 is given with its conserved first and last residue. D genes are given only for firm matches. A row's size may be missing; if present it is once, few, many or a size class.

NA | NA | TRBJ1-2 | TRBV25-1 | TGTGCCAGCACTTCGGTAGGGGGTTTGTATGGCTACACCTTC | CASTSVGGLYGYTF
TRBD1 | NA | TRBJ2-2 | TRBV9 | TGTGCCAGCAGCGTAGTTCCAACCGGGACAGGGGGCGTCGGGGAGCTGTTTTTT | CASSVVPTGTGGVGELFF
TRBD2 | NA | TRBJ2-1 | TRBV11-3 | TGTGCCAGCAGCTTAACAGCAGCGGGGGGGCAGAATGAGCAGTTCTTC | CASSLTAAGGQNEQFF
NA | once | TRBJ2-7 | TRBV2 | TGTGCCAGCAGTGAAGCCCCGTCCTCCGAGCAGTACTTC | CASSEAPSSEQYF
NA | NA | TRBJ1-1 | TRBV27 | TGTGCCAGCAGTCGGCCGGGGATTTATCCTCAAGCTTTCTTT | CASSRPGIYPQAFF
TRBD1 | NA | TRBJ2-3 | TRBV27 | TGTGCCAGCGGTTCCCGGACAGGGAGCACAGATACGCAGTATTTT | CASGSRTGSTDTQYF
TRBD1 | NA | TRBJ2-1 | TRBV5-6 | TGTGCCAGCAGCTTGAGACAGGGCATCTGGAGTGAGCAGTTCTTC | CASSLRQGIWSEQFF
TRBD1 | NA | TRBJ1-6 | TRBV4-1 | TGCGCCAGCGGTCGGGACAGGGGTAATTCACCCCTCCACTTT | CASGRDRGNSPLHF
NA | NA | TRBJ2-1 | TRBV6-5 | TGTGCCAGCAGTTACGGGCAGGAGGTGTTCTTC | CASSYGQEVFF
TRBD2 | NA | TRBJ2-1 | TRBV6-5 | TGTGCCAGCATTCGACTAGCGGGAGGGAATGAGCAGTTCTTC | CASIRLAGGNEQFF
TRBD1 | NA | TRBJ1-4 | TRBV4-1 | TGCGCCAGCAGCCACGGACAGGGAACAACTAATGAAAAACTGTTTTTT | CASSHGQGTTNEKLFF
NA | NA | TRBJ2-7 | TRBV29-1 | TGCAGGGCCCGGTGGGGGGGGGCGTCCTACGAGCAGTACTTC | CRARWGGASYEQYF
TRBD2 | NA | TRBJ2-4 | TRBV5-4 | TGTGCCAGCAGCTTGGTAGCGGGAGATGACAAAAACATTCAGTACTTC | CASSLVAGDDKNIQYF
NA | NA | TRBJ2-7 | TRBV23-1 | TGCGCCAGCAGGCCTTTCCCGGGACAAGGCTACGAGCAGTACTTC | CASRPFPGQGYEQYF
TRBD1 | NA | TRBJ2-7 | TRBV7-8 | TGTGCCAGCAGCGCATGGGACAGGGGCTCCTACGAGCAGTACTTC | CASSAWDRGSYEQYF
NA | NA | TRBJ1-6 | TRBV11-2 | TGTGCCAGCAGCTTAGATAGCGGAATTACTTATAATTCACCCCTCCACTTT | CASSLDSGITYNSPLHF
NA | NA | TRBJ2-7 | TRBV2 | TGTGCCAGCAGGATTTTGGGCGTCTACGAGCAGTACTTC | CASRILGVYEQYF
NA | NA | TRBJ2-5 | TRBV20-1 | TGCAGTGCTAGCGGGACCCAGTACTTC | CSASGTQYF
TRBD2 | few | TRBJ2-7 | TRBV7-9 | TGTGCCAGCAGCTTTTTTAGCGGGGGTGCCTACGAGCAGTACTTC | CASSFFSGGAYEQYF
TRBD1 | NA | TRBJ2-2 | TRBV7-2 | TGTGCCAGCAGCCGGAGACCGGGACAGGGGACCGGAACCGGGGAGCTGTTTTTT | CASSRRPGQGTGTGELFF
NA | NA | TRBJ1-4 | TRBV27 | TGTGCCAGCAGTCGGGGTAGGGAACTGTTTTTT | CASSRGRELFF
TRBD2 | once | TRBJ2-1 | TRBV5-4 | TGTGCCAGCAGCAAAGTTAGCGGGGTCTACAATGAGCAGTTCTTC | CASSKVSGVYNEQFF
TRBD1 | NA | TRBJ1-6 | TRBV27 | TGTGCCAGCAGTTGGGTGGGGGACAGGGGCCAACAGAGCTCCTATAATTCACCCCTCCACTTT | CASSWVGDRGQQSSYNSPLHF
TRBD2 | once | TRBJ2-3 | TRBV2 | TGTGCCAGCACATATATAGCGGGGGGGGATACGCAGTATTTT | CASTYIAGGDTQYF
TRBD1 | NA | TRBJ1-3 | TRBV7-8 | TGTGCCAGCAGCTTAGGTGGACAGGGAAAAGGAAACACCATATATTTT | CASSLGGQGKGNTIYF
NA | NA | TRBJ1-1 | TRBV30 | TGTGCCTGGACGACCCGGGACTTTGGAACTGAAGCTTTCTTT | CAWTTRDFGTEAFF
NA | NA | TRBJ1-1 | TRBV6-5 | TGTGCCACCCAGGAGGACCGGGAGGTCAAAGCTTTCTTT | CATQEDREVKAFF
TRBD2 | once | TRBJ2-1 | TRBV18 | TGTGCCAGCTCACTGAGCGGGGAGAGCTCCTACAATGAGCAGTTCTTC | CASSLSGESSYNEQFF
NA | NA | TRBJ2-1 | TRBV29-1 | TGCAGCGTTGATCCCAGCGACTCCTACAATGAGCAGTTCTTC | CSVDPSDSYNEQFF
NA | once | TRBJ1-2 | TRBV30 | TGTGCCTGGAGTGTAGTCAGGGGCTATGGCTACACCTTC | CAWSVVRGYGYTF
TRBD1 | NA | TRBJ1-1 | TRBV10-3 | TGTGCCATCAAACCGGGACAGGGGGTGAATATGAACACTGAAGCTTTCTTT | CAIKPGQGVNMNTEAFF
NA | NA | TRBJ2-5 | TRBV7-9 | TGTGCCAGCAGCTTAGGAACTACTCGACAAGAGACCCAGTACTTC | CASSLGTTRQETQYF
NA | NA | TRBJ1-2 | TRBV29-1 | TGCAGCGTTGGCCAAGAGCGGGGCAGCCTTAACTATGGCTACACCTTC | CSVGQERGSLNYGYTF
TRBD1 | NA | TRBJ1-6 | TRBV5-1 | TGCGCCAGCAAACGAGAGCAGGGGGCTGGAAATTCACCCCTCCACTTT | CASKREQGAGNSPLHF
NA | NA | TRBJ2-3 | TRBV27 | TGTGCCAGCAGCGGACTACGTGACACAGATACGCAGTATTTT | CASSGLRDTDTQYF
NA | NA | TRBJ2-6 | TRBV4-2 | TGTGCCAGCAGCCAGATTGCTTCCCGGGCTGGGGCCAACGTCCTGACTTTC | CASSQIASRAGANVLTF
TRBD1 | NA | TRBJ2-5 | TRBV27 | TGTGCCAGCAGACTCACAGGGGGCCAAGAGACCCAGTACTTC | CASRLTGGQETQYF
NA | NA | TRBJ2-6 | TRBV14 | TGTGCCAGCAGCCACATAGAGACACCCACCTACTCTGGGGCCAACGTCCTGACTTTC | CASSHIETPTYSGANVLTF
NA | NA | TRBJ2-3 | TRBV9 | TGTGCCAGCACCACTAGCCCCACAGATACGCAGTATTTT | CASTTSPTDTQYF
NA | NA | TRBJ2-7 | TRBV30 | TGTGCCTGGAGTGCAGAACTACCCTACGAGCAGTACTTC | CAWSAELPYEQYF
NA | NA | TRBJ2-1 | TRBV4-2 | TGTGCCAGCAGCCAACCCGACTATTCCTACAATGAGCAGTTCTTC | CASSQPDYSYNEQFF
TRBD2 | NA | TRBJ2-3 | TRBV11-3 | TGTGCCAGCAGCGTAGGGGCGGGGGGCACAGATACGCAGTATTTT | CASSVGAGGTDTQYF
TRBD1 | NA | TRBJ2-4 | TRBV2 | TGTGCCAGCAATTCCCCGACAGGGGGCAACATTCAGTACTTC | CASNSPTGGNIQYF
TRBD2 | NA | TRBJ2-2 | TRBV11-2 | TGTGCCAGCAGTCCCGGCGGGAGGGCCTCGGGGACCGGGGAGCTGTTTTTT | CASSPGGRASGTGELFF
TRBD1 | few | TRBJ1-3 | TRBV6-5 | TGTGCCAGCAGTTACCAAGGGACAGGGACTGGAAACACCATATATTTT | CASSYQGTGTGNTIYF
TRBD1 | NA | TRBJ2-1 | TRBV2 | TGTGCCAGCAGGGAGGACAGGGGAAGGTACAATGAGCAGTTCTTC | CASREDRGRYNEQFF
TRBD1 | NA | TRBJ2-3 | TRBV9 | TGTGCCAGCAGCGTAGGGACAGGGGGCCCAGATACGCAGTATTTT | CASSVGTGGPDTQYF
NA | NA | TRBJ1-4 | TRBV6-1 | TGTGCCAGCAGTGAATGGGGACTCGCAACAACTAATGAAAAACTGTTTTTT | CASSEWGLATTNEKLFF
TRBD1 | NA | TRBJ1-5 | TRBV6-6 | TGTGCCAGCACCGGACAGGGAGTCAATCAGCCCCAGCATTTT | CASTGQGVNQPQHF
TRBD2 | NA | TRBJ2-7 | TRBV11-3 | TGTGCCAGCAGCTTCGCCGGGACTAGCGGGAGTCGGGACGAGCAGTACTTC | CASSFAGTSGSRDEQYF
TRBD1 | many | TRBJ1-4 | TRBV5-1 | TGCGCCAGCAGCACCTCCGGGACAGGGAGGGAAAAACTGTTTTTT | CASSTSGTGREKLFF
TRBD1 | once | TRBJ2-1 | TRBV19 | TGTGCCAGTACCCCAGGCTGGGACAGGCCCTACAATGAGCAGTTCTTC | CASTPGWDRPYNEQFF